The 17 T cell receptor beta chains presented below share a single source sample, sequenced in a study of T cell responses to AZD1222 COVID-19 vaccine. The data were produced by immunoSEQ multiplex PCR, yet TCRdb's version contains in-frame clones alone and is incomplete. The table has roughly 110,000 clones, under 95% seen once. Specimen: peripheral blood, collected on day 0 of AZD1222 vaccination. The receptor source for this set is an adult in good health.

The genes are TRBV19 and TRBJ1-1; 8 nucleotides agree with TRBD1. With V trimmed by 3 bases and J by 5 bases, 11 bases remained unmatched. The germline V gene has CDR1 LNHDA and CDR2 SQIVND (reference sequence). The CDR3 consists of 16 residues. The CDR3 DNA sequence: TGTGCCAGTAGTATTGGTGGGACAGGTGGGAATACTGAAGCTTTCTTT. It translates to CASSIGGTGGNTEAFF.

The chain links TRBV9 to TRBJ2-5, with TRBD1 as a possible D gene (5 bases). In germline, CDR1 is SGDLS, CDR2 YYNGEE. Trimming left V 0 bases short and J 5 bases short, with 20 bases between. This CDR3 region has 17 residues. CDR3 bases: TGTGCCAGCAGCGTAGGCCCCGCGACAGCGTTTTGGGAGACCCAGTACTTC. Amino acid sequence: CASSVGPATAFWETQYF.

The chain is built from TRBV30 and TRBJ1-5; 9 nucleotides match TRBD1. The CDR3 covers 15 residues. Germline V CDR1 and CDR2: GTSNPN, SVGIG (reference sequence). Trimming removed 1 base from V and 4 bases from J; junction bases left unmatched: 5. CDR3: CAWSGGQGLNQPQHF. The CDR3, as DNA: TGTGCCTGGAGTGGGGGACAGGGACTAAATCAGCCCCAGCATTTT.

The chain couples TRBV2 to TRBJ2-1; no clear D. Trimming pared 11 bases from V and 10 bases from J, leaving 21 bases between. The CDR3 loop spans 13 amino acids. Per the germline V gene, CDR1 is SNHLY and CDR2 is FYNNEI. The CDR3 sequence: CAGEGLTIGEQFF. In DNA, the CDR3 is TGTGCCGGAGAAGGGTTGACAATAGGCGAGCAGTTCTTC.

This sequence joins TRBV7-9 and TRBJ1-4; D perhaps matches TRBD1 (6 bases). This CDR3 region has 14 residues. V was shortened by 5 bases and J by 8 bases, with 15 bases between the two germline ends. Per germline, CDR1 SEHNR and CDR2 FQNEAQ (reference sequence). The CDR3: CASSLVGGGEKLFF. The DNA for the CDR3 is TGTGCCAGCAGCCTCGTGGGAGGGGGAGAAAAACTGTTTTTT.

The rearrangement uses TRBV10-3 and TRBJ1-1; D remains ambiguous. CDR1 ENHRY and CDR2 SYGVKD come from the germline V gene. V was pared by 8 bases and J by 7 bases, with 17 bases between. The CDR3 is 13 amino acids. The DNA for the CDR3 is TGTGCCATCCGAACGGGGAAGGAGGGTGAAGCTTTCTTT. Translated: CAIRTGKEGEAFF.

The rearrangement uses TRBV6-1 and TRBJ2-3; no definite D call. The CDR3 length is 13 residues. CDR1 MNHNS and CDR2 SASEGT come from the germline V gene. Trimming took off 2 bases at V and 3 bases at J, with 6 bases between the two ends. The CDR3 nucleotides read TGTGCCAGCAGTGAACCCCTTACAGATACGCAGTATTTT. As protein: CASSEPLTDTQYF.

With respect to this clone: Sequence at one end of the junction differs from germline and may be a read error. The chain has TRBV11-2 and TRBJ2-2; D is unclear. This CDR3 is 16 amino acids long. Germline V gives CDR1 SGHAT, CDR2 FQNNGV. This CDR3 is CASTLNRALIPGELFF. The CDR3 nucleotides are TGTGCCAGCACCTTAAATAGGGCCCTCATCCCCGGGGAGCTGTTTTTT.

The rearrangement joins TRBV18 to TRBJ1-4; 7 nucleotides agree with TRBD1. CDR3 size: 15 residues. The germline V gene has CDR1 KGHSH and CDR2 LQKENI. With V trimmed by 3 bases and J by 5 bases, 6 bases remained unmatched. CDR3 in DNA: TGTGCCAGCTCACCGCAGGGGGGCCCCAATGAAAAACTGTTTTTT. This encodes CASSPQGGPNEKLFF. Full variable domain (rest looked up from reference TRBV18 and TRBJ1-4): NAGVMQNPRHLVRRRGQEARLRCSPMKGHSHVYWYRQLPEEGLKFMVYLQKENIIDESGMPKERFSAEFPKEGPSILRIQQVVRGDSAAYFCASSPQGGPNEKLFFGSGTQLSVL.

The chain has TRBV21-1 and TRBJ2-5; TRBD1 is taken as the D call from the table, unchecked against the DNA. TRBV21-1 is annotated as a pseudogene. CDR3 length: 15 amino acids. CDR3 in DNA: TGTGCCAGCAGCATTGGACAGGGTACGTGTGAGACCCAGTACTTC. Protein: CASSIGQGTCETQYF.

V gene TRBV5-6 combines with J gene TRBJ2-7, with D tentatively TRBD2 (5 bases). V was clipped by 5 bases and J by 2 bases, with 17 bases between them. Germline V CDR1 and CDR2: SGHDT, YYEEEE. This CDR3 comprises 15 residues. Here the CDR3 DNA reads TGTGCCAGCAGTCTCCGGAGGCTGGGGACCTACGAGCAGTACTTC. Translated: CASSLRRLGTYEQYF.

The chain has TRBV7-6 and TRBJ2-2; D is perhaps TRBD2 (6 bases). The CDR3 runs to 15 residues. With 1 base removed from V and 4 bases from J, the gap between germline ends came to 10 bases. Germline CDR1 is SGHVS and CDR2 is FNYEAQ. Here the CDR3 DNA reads TGTGCCAGCAGCTTAGGCGGGGATGGCACCGGGGAGCTGTTTTTT. It translates to CASSLGGDGTGELFF.

This chain connects TRBV29-1 to TRBJ1-5; 11 nucleotides match TRBD1. From germline, CDR1 is SQVTM and CDR2 ANQGSEA. This CDR3 spans 14 amino acids. With V trimmed by 6 bases and J by 2 bases, 3 bases remained unmatched. The CDR3 DNA follows: TGCAGCGTGGGACAGGGGGGAGGCAATCAGCCCCAGCATTTT. Amino acid sequence: CSVGQGGGNQPQHF. The full variable domain, with the rest looked up from reference TRBV29-1 and TRBJ1-5, is SAVISQKPSRDICQRGTSLTIQCQVDSQVTMMFWYRQQPGQSLTLIATANQGSEATYESGFVIDKFPISRPNLTFSTLTVSNMSPEDSSIYLCSVGQGGGNQPQHFGDGTRLSIL.

The chain joins TRBV5-6 to TRBJ2-1; either TRBD1 or TRBD2 may fit D (5 bases each). V dropped 8 bases and J dropped 2 bases, with 14 bases sitting between them. This CDR3 contains 14 residues. In germline, CDR1 is SGHDT, CDR2 YYEEEE. The CDR3 is CARPYGAAYNEQFF. CDR3 bases: TGTGCCAGACCCTACGGGGCGGCCTACAATGAGCAGTTCTTC.

The chain has TRBV10-3 and TRBJ1-1; possibly TRBD1 for D (5 bases). Deletions cut 3 bases from V and 5 bases from J, with 13 bases between. The germline gives CDR1 ENHRY, CDR2 SYGVKD. The CDR3 extends over 14 amino acids. The CDR3 region has the DNA TGTGCCATCAGTGACCAGGTCGGGGGAACTGAAGCTTTCTTT. It codes for CAISDQVGGTEAFF.

The gene calls are TRBV6-5 and TRBJ1-2, with D possibly matching TRBD1 (5 bases). This CDR3 has 10 residues. The germline V gene has CDR1 MNHEY and CDR2 SVGAGI. V gave up 6 bases and J gave up 8 bases, with 7 bases separating them. The DNA of the CDR3 is TGTGCCAGCAGGGGGCACGGCTACACCTTC. This sequence encodes CASRGHGYTF.

The rearrangement uses TRBV11-3 and TRBJ2-7; D ambiguous. CDR3 length equals 13 residues. Germline CDR1 SGHNT, CDR2 YENEEA. V gave up 1 base and J gave up 7 bases, with 11 bases separating them. The CDR3, as DNA: TGTGCCAGCAGCTTAGGTGTACAATATGAGCAGTACTTC. Its translation: CASSLGVQYEQYF.